The 28 T cell receptor beta chains below all came from one sample that was sequenced in a study of siplizumab effects on memory and regulatory T cells. The method was immunoSEQ multiplex PCR; TCRdb's version includes in-frame clones alone and lacks a portion of them. Of fewer than 120,000 clones in the sample, roughly 92% were seen once. Source material: CD4+ T cells sorted from blood. The receptors here all came from a human donor in good health.

This clone was seen just once. The rearrangement joins TRBV7-3 to TRBJ1-2, with 8 bases aligning to TRBD1. J was trimmed by 5 bases and V by 5 bases; bases with no gene match: 4. Germline assignment: CDR1 SGHTA and CDR2 FQGTGA. The CDR3 is 13 amino acids. This CDR3 is CASSPGQEYGYTF. The CDR3 DNA follows: TGTGCCAGCAGCCCGGGACAGGAGTATGGCTACACCTTC.

V usage is TRBV12-5 and J usage is TRBJ1-3; no clear D. The V gene's germline CDR1 is LGHNT and CDR2 FRNRAP. The V end was cut by 1 base, the J end by 4 bases, with 8 bases between. The CDR3 is made up of 14 amino acids. For the CDR3, the DNA is TGTGCTAGTGGTTTGGCCTCTGTGGGAAACACCATATATTTT. This sequence encodes CASGLASVGNTIYF.

The chain has TRBV19 and TRBJ1-2; weak D call: TRBD1 (6 bases). This CDR3 is built from 14 residues. V lost 3 bases and J lost 1, with 9 bases in between. Germline CDR1 reads LNHDA; CDR2 reads SQIVND (reference sequence). For the CDR3, the DNA is TGTGCCAGTAGTATGGACAGCGTTAACTATGGCTACACCTTC. Its translation is CASSMDSVNYGYTF.

The CDR3 region is CASSIARGPYGYTF. For the CDR3, the DNA is TGTGCCAGTAGTATAGCTAGGGGGCCCTATGGCTACACCTTC. The chain carries TRBV19 and TRBJ1-2; 7 nucleotides line up with TRBD1. In germline, CDR1 is LNHDA, CDR2 SQIVND (reference sequence). V dropped 1 base and J dropped 4; count of bases not matched to a gene: 3. The CDR3 totals 14 residues.

This chain joins TRBV9 and TRBJ2-1; TRBD2 agrees at 7 bases. The CDR3 is made up of 15 amino acids. The trim removed 0 bases at V and 6 bases at J, leaving 6 bases unmatched. CDR1 and CDR2 from the germline V gene are SGDLS and YYNGEE. For the CDR3, the DNA is TGTGCCAGCAGCGTAGTGGCTAGCGGAGGCAATGAGCAGTTCTTC. This encodes CASSVVASGGNEQFF.

The chain has TRBV18 and TRBJ2-7, with TRBD2 matching over 10 bases. With 2 bases clipped from V and 0 bases from J, the junction kept 4 bases outside the gene matches. The germline V gene has CDR1 KGHSH and CDR2 LQKENI. The CDR3 is 16 residues long. The DNA for the CDR3 is TGTGCCAGCTCACCAAAAGGACTAGCGGCCTCCTACGAGCAGTACTTC. This sequence encodes CASSPKGLAASYEQYF.

V usage is TRBV27 and J usage is TRBJ2-1; 7 nucleotides align to TRBD1. Germline V CDR1 and CDR2: MNHEY, SMNVEV (reference sequence). This CDR3 comprises 13 residues. V trimming: 5 bases; J trimming: 7 bases; junction bases outside the gene matches: 5. The CDR3 sequence: CASSLDRANEQFF. CDR3 coding DNA: TGTGCCAGCAGTCTCGACAGGGCGAATGAGCAGTTCTTC.

This chain uses TRBV28 with TRBJ2-3; possible D gene TRBD2, 6 bases. CDR1 is MDHEN and CDR2 is SYDVKM in the germline V gene. Trimming removed 5 bases from V and 2 bases from J, with 17 bases in between. The CDR3 sequence is 16 residues long. The CDR3 loop is CASSQPSGPYTDTQYF. As DNA, the CDR3 is TGTGCCAGCAGTCAACCAAGCGGGCCTTACACAGATACGCAGTATTTT.

The rearrangement joins TRBV27 to TRBJ1-6; no clear D gene. The CDR3 has 14 residues. Trimming removed 5 bases from V and 4 bases from J, with 9 bases in between. Germline-derived CDR1 and CDR2 are MNHEY and SMNVEV (reference sequence). This chain's CDR3 is CASSLQHYNSPLHF. In DNA, the CDR3 is TGTGCCAGCAGTCTGCAGCATTATAATTCACCCCTCCACTTT.

This chain joins TRBV5-6 and TRBJ2-7; D uncertain. The CDR3 covers 11 residues. Trimming cost V 6 bases and J 5 bases, with 9 bases left between them. The germline CDR1 and CDR2 sequences are SGHDT and YYEEEE. Written as DNA, the CDR3 is TGTGCCAGCAACATGTTGGACGAGCAGTACTTC. Amino acids: CASNMLDEQYF.

The genes are TRBV5-4 and TRBJ1-2; tentatively, D is TRBD1 (5 bases). V lost 2 bases and J lost 4, with 15 bases in between. Germline V gives CDR1 SGHNT, CDR2 YYREEE (reference sequence). The CDR3 extends over 15 amino acids. CDR3 sequence: CASSFGHPGSYGYTF. The DNA for the CDR3 is TGTGCCAGCAGCTTTGGACACCCCGGTAGCTATGGCTACACCTTC.

This clone was observed a handful of times. The chain employs TRBV19 and TRBJ1-2; D not certain. Trimming cost V 3 bases and J 6 bases, with 8 bases left between them. The germline V gene encodes CDR1 LNHDA and CDR2 SQIVND (reference sequence). The CDR3 covers 12 residues. The CDR3 loop is CASSIESHGYTF. The CDR3 region has the DNA TGTGCCAGTAGTATTGAATCGCATGGCTACACCTTC.

The chain has TRBV5-6 and TRBJ2-1; 11 bases fit TRBD2. V was clipped by 7 bases and J by 7 bases; unmatched bases: 4. Looked up from germline, CDR1 is SGHDT and CDR2 is YYEEEE. This CDR3 region has 13 residues. This chain's CDR3 is CASASGGQNEQFF. CDR3 sequence (DNA): TGTGCCAGCGCTAGCGGGGGGCAGAATGAGCAGTTCTTC.

The chain recombines TRBV6-6 with TRBJ2-1; the D is unclear. Trimming shortened V by 5 bases and J by 12 bases, and 14 bases separated the two germline ends. The CDR3 is 12 amino acids. The germline V gene has CDR1 MNHNY and CDR2 SVGAGI (reference sequence). CDR3 amino acids: CASSNDALGQFF. As DNA, the CDR3 is TGTGCCAGCAGTAACGACGCCTTAGGGCAGTTCTTC.

The rearrangement uses TRBV13 and TRBJ1-1; 8 bases map to TRBD1. The CDR3 runs 15 residues. CDR1 and CDR2 from the germline V gene are PRHDT and FYEKMQ (reference sequence). V lost 3 bases and J lost 7; bases outside the gene matches: 10. The CDR3 sequence is CASSLPGRGQNEAFF. For the CDR3, the DNA is TGTGCCAGCAGCTTGCCCGGCAGGGGGCAGAATGAAGCTTTCTTT.

The V gene is TRBV15, the J gene TRBJ2-5; D is perhaps TRBD1 or TRBD2 (5 bases each). This CDR3 spans 13 amino acids. The V gene's germline CDR1 is LNHNV and CDR2 YYDKDF (reference sequence). Between the trimmed V and J ends, which lost 3 bases and 5 bases, there was a span of 10 bases. The CDR3 region has the DNA TGTGCCACCAGCAGTGGGACGGGGGAGACCCAGTACTTC. Protein product: CATSSGTGETQYF.

Concerning this clone itself: The germline gene is not matched at one end of the junction; a read error may be the cause. The rearrangement joins TRBV7-7 to TRBJ2-1; a possible D gene is TRBD1 (6 bases). There are 14 residues in the CDR3. The germline gives CDR1 SSHAT, CDR2 FNYEAQ (reference sequence). DNA of the CDR3: TGTGCTAGCAGCTTACAGGGCCGTCTCAATGAGCAGTTCTTC. This codes for CASSLQGRLNEQFF.

This chain links TRBV10-3 with TRBJ2-5; 7 nucleotides agree with TRBD2. This CDR3 is 14 amino acids long. Germline trimming cut 10 bases from V and 4 bases from J; bases unmatched to any gene: 12. Germline CDR1 ENHRY, CDR2 SYGVKD. The DNA for the CDR3 is TGTGCCACCCAGGGAGGGGCAGGCAGAGAGACCCAGTACTTC. Its translation is CATQGGAGRETQYF.

This clone was observed once. V usage is TRBV7-2 and J usage is TRBJ1-1, with D maybe TRBD1 (6 bases). Trimming shortened V by 6 bases and J by 5 bases, and 22 bases separated the two germline ends. The V gene's germline CDR1 is SGHTA and CDR2 FQGNSA. There are 16 residues in the CDR3. The CDR3 spells CASSFTGTKKRTEAFF. CDR3 in DNA: TGTGCCAGCAGTTTCACAGGGACAAAGAAGAGGACTGAAGCTTTCTTT.

This clone was seen a single time. The chain carries TRBV5-4 and TRBJ2-3; D tentatively reads TRBD1 or TRBD2 (5 bases each). The CDR3 has 14 amino acids. V lost 4 bases and J lost 6, with 15 bases in between. Germline CDR1 SGHNT, CDR2 YYREEE (reference sequence). The CDR3 sequence: CASSRDPTSDTQYF. The CDR3 nucleotides are TGTGCCAGCAGCCGGGACCCTACATCGGATACGCAGTATTTT.

The CDR3 DNA reads as TGTGCCAGCAGAAGGGGGACCCCTCTCCCCCACGAGCAGTACTTC. Its translation is CASRRGTPLPHEQYF. The J gene is TRBJ2-7, the V gene TRBV6-5, with TRBD1 as a possible D gene (6 bases). CDR1 and CDR2 from the germline V gene are MNHEY and SVGAGI. The CDR3 is 15 residues long. V was trimmed by 6 bases and J by 5 bases, leaving 20 bases between them.

The chain links TRBV5-1 to TRBJ1-3; D is undetermined. CDR1 SGHRS and CDR2 YFSETQ come from the germline V gene. Trimming removed 4 bases from V and 0 bases from J, with 5 bases in between. The CDR3 runs 13 residues. The CDR3 loop is CASSRGSGNTIYF. The CDR3 DNA reads as TGCGCCAGCAGCCGGGGCTCTGGAAACACCATATATTTT. The full variable domain, rest sourced from reference TRBV5-1 and TRBJ1-3, is KAGVTQTPRYLIKTRGQQVTLSCSPISGHRSVSWYQQTPGQGLQFLFEYFSETQRNKGNFPGRFSGRQFSNSRSEMNVSTLELGDSALYLCASSRGSGNTIYFGEGSWLTVV.

V is TRBV11-2 and J is TRBJ2-7, with D unresolved. This CDR3 has 14 amino acids. Trimming shortened V by 2 bases and J by 3 bases, and 11 bases separated the two germline ends. Germline V gene sequence: CDR1 SGHAT, CDR2 FQNNGV. CDR3 DNA sequence: TGTGCCAGCAGCTTACTCCCCGCCCTCTACGAGCAGTACTTC. The encoded protein is CASSLLPALYEQYF.

The chain combines TRBV6-6 with TRBJ2-7, with D tentatively TRBD1 (6 bases). V dropped 6 bases and J dropped 6 bases, with 21 bases sitting between them. The CDR3 runs 15 residues. Per germline, CDR1 MNHNY and CDR2 SVGAGI (reference sequence). The CDR3 spells CASSSPKGHSGEQYF. The DNA of the CDR3 is TGTGCCAGCAGCTCCCCGAAGGGACACAGCGGCGAGCAGTACTTC.

J is TRBJ2-1 and V is TRBV11-3; D possibly matches TRBD1 or TRBD2 (6 bases each). CDR3 size: 16 residues. Germline V gene sequence: CDR1 SGHNT, CDR2 YENEEA. Trimming cost V 4 bases and J 9 bases, with 22 bases left between them. The CDR3 protein is CASSSGGTTYGIEQFF. CDR3 in DNA: TGTGCCAGCAGCTCTGGCGGGACAACGTATGGGATTGAGCAGTTCTTC.

The CDR3 protein is CASSRGADTQYF. In nucleotides, the CDR3 is TGCGCCAGCAGCCGGGGGGCAGATACGCAGTATTTT. The gene calls are TRBV5-1 and TRBJ2-3; 7 bases line up with TRBD2. Germline lookup yields CDR1 SGHRS and CDR2 YFSETQ. The CDR3 covers 12 residues. V lost 4 bases, J lost 4 bases, and 0 bases stayed unmatched.

The chain uses TRBV5-1 and TRBJ1-2; 10 bases are a match to TRBD1. Germline lookup yields CDR1 SGHRS and CDR2 YFSETQ. There are 15 residues in the CDR3. V dropped 4 bases and J dropped 5; count of bases not matched to a gene: 8. The CDR3 nucleotides are TGCGCCAGCAGCCCAACCGGGACAGGGGAATATGGCTACACCTTC. Residues: CASSPTGTGEYGYTF.

The chain is built from TRBV6-1 and TRBJ1-1; D ambiguous. V lost 6 bases and J lost 3, with 5 bases in between. This CDR3 is built from 11 residues. Germline assignment: CDR1 MNHNS and CDR2 SASEGT. This CDR3 is CASRRDTEAFF. The CDR3, as DNA: TGTGCCAGCAGGAGGGACACTGAAGCTTTCTTT.